The 17 T cell receptor beta chains given below trace back to one sample, sequenced in a study of T cells in Graves' hyperthyroidism and ophthalmopathy. Using RNA transcripts as the source, TCR beta CDR3 regions were amplified. Researchers ran a first-round RT-PCR on the TCR CDR3 using the HTBI primer set. TCRdb fed the multiplex PCR reads into MiXCR, producing one record per CDR3 protein. The sample yields about 350,000 distinct CDR3 sequences, roughly 20% seen once. What was sequenced was blood. The receptors were gathered from a woman aged 40 to 55 with Graves' ophthalmopathy.

The V call is TRBV28, the J call TRBJ1-2; no clear D gene. Trimming removed 6 bases at V and 8 bases at J, with 13 bases between. There are 12 residues in the CDR3. Germline assignment: CDR1 MDHEN and CDR2 SYDVKM. Written as DNA, the CDR3 is TGTGCCAGCAGCGTGGCCGTAAAGGGCTACACCTTC. Amino acid sequence: CASSVAVKGYTF.

The sample holds many counts of this clonotype. The V and J genes are TRBV12-3 or TRBV12-4 and TRBJ1-1; D is ambiguous. This CDR3 is 13 amino acids long. V was pared by 4 bases and J by 1 base, with 7 bases between. The CDR3: CASSSRGNTEAFF. The CDR3 bases are TGTGCCAGCAGTTCTCGGGGGAACACTGAAGCTTTCTTT.

This clonotype was recorded only once. V gene TRBV7-2 combines with J gene TRBJ2-2; 7 bases fit TRBD1. Unmatched junction bases numbered 6, after V lost 4 bases and J lost 7 bases. The germline V gene encodes CDR1 SGHTA and CDR2 FQGNSA. The CDR3 has 14 amino acids. CDR3 nucleotides: TGTGCCAGCAGCTCGACAGGGCTTGGCGGGGAGCTGTTTTTT. This gives the protein CASSSTGLGGELFF.

The chain combines TRBV6-1 with TRBJ1-6, with 7 bases identical to TRBD1. V was pared by 1 base and J by 9 bases, with 6 bases of the junction left unmatched. This CDR3 comprises 15 residues. Per the germline V gene, CDR1 is MNHNS and CDR2 is SASEGT. CDR3 sequence (DNA): TGTGCCAGCAGTGAAGGCGGCAGGGGGTCTTCACCCCTCCACTTT. Translated, it gives CASSEGGRGSSPLHF.

Many counts were recorded for this clonotype. This rearrangement joins TRBV2 to TRBJ2-5; unclear D gene. The CDR3 is 12 amino acids. Germline CDR1 reads SNHLY; CDR2 reads FYNNEI. V shed 0 bases and J shed 4 bases, with 3 bases lying between them. The CDR3 spells CASSEAAETQYF. CDR3 DNA sequence: TGTGCCAGCAGTGAAGCGGCAGAGACCCAGTACTTC.

The rearrangement links TRBV11-1 to TRBJ2-4, with D maybe TRBD1 (6 bases). V lost 4 bases to trimming and J lost 0 bases, with 19 bases between them. The germline V gene encodes CDR1 SGHAT and CDR2 FQDESV (reference sequence). The CDR3 loop spans 18 amino acids. This chain's CDR3 is CASSYPGLAGVAKNIQYF. The CDR3 DNA reads as TGTGCCAGCAGCTATCCGGGGCTGGCAGGGGTAGCCAAAAACATTCAGTACTTC.

The sample holds many counts of this clonotype. The chain is built from TRBV2 and TRBJ1-1, with unresolved D. This CDR3 comprises 11 residues. Germline V gene lookup returns CDR1 SNHLY and CDR2 FYNNEI. Trimming left V 6 bases short and J 6 bases short, with 8 bases between. The CDR3 is CASSMSSEAFF. The CDR3 coding sequence is TGTGCCAGCAGCATGAGCTCTGAAGCTTTCTTT.

Notes on this clonotype: It may be a read error: a sequence one base away is much more abundant. J is TRBJ1-1 and V is TRBV3-1, with no clear D. V dropped 0 bases and J dropped 4 bases, with 9 bases sitting between them. This CDR3 spans 14 amino acids. Germline V CDR1 and CDR2: LGHDT, YNNKEL (reference sequence). The CDR3 region is CASSQDRGVTEAFF. CDR3 DNA sequence: TGTGCCAGCAGCCAAGATCGGGGAGTCACTGAAGCTTTCTTT.

The V call is TRBV6-5, the J call TRBJ1-2, with a weak D call TRBD1 (6 bases). There are 15 residues in the CDR3. The V end was cut by 0 bases, the J end by 8 bases, with 16 bases between. CDR1 is MNHEY and CDR2 is SVGAGI in the germline V gene. CDR3 in DNA: TGTGCCAGCAGTTACTCTCAGGGGAGGGTGCGGGGCTACACCTTC. This gives the protein CASSYSQGRVRGYTF.

The sample holds many counts of this clonotype. The chain uses TRBV30 and TRBJ2-7; D may be TRBD1 or TRBD2 (5 bases each). The CDR3 runs 13 residues. Deletions cut 4 bases from V and 2 bases from J, with 12 bases between. The germline V gene has CDR1 GTSNPN and CDR2 SVGIG (reference sequence). The CDR3 nucleotides read TGTGCCTGGACAAGGGACCTCACCTACGAGCAGTACTTC. As protein: CAWTRDLTYEQYF. Variable domain in full (rest from reference TRBV30 and TRBJ2-7): SQTIHQWPATLVQPVGSPLSLECTVEGTSNPNLYWYRQAAGRGLQLLFYSVGIGQISSEVPQNLSASRPQDRQFILSSKKLLLSDSGFYLCAWTRDLTYEQYFGPGTRLTVT.

This clonotype was counted only a few times. The germline gene is not matched at one end of the junction; a read error may be the cause. The chain uses TRBV7-2 and TRBJ2-2; D may match TRBD1 or TRBD2 (5 bases each). CDR3 length: 14 residues. The germline gives CDR1 SGHTA, CDR2 FQGNSA. For the CDR3, the DNA is TGTGCCAGCAGCTCAAAGACAGACACCGGGGAGCTGTCTTTT. As protein: CASSSKTDTGELSF.

This clonotype was seen many times. Lacking the conserved final phenylalanine or tryptophan, this CDR3 likely reflects a read error. No DNA is shown, since the ends of the CDR3 on it are uncertain; the CDR3 is the one TCRdb lists. The chain recombines TRBV2 with TRBJ2-7. Germline V gene sequence: CDR1 SNHLY, CDR2 FYNNEI. The CDR3 spans 12 residues, counting both ends. CDR3 sequence: CASSEGADPFRL.

The V call is TRBV11-2, the J call TRBJ2-7; weak D call: TRBD2 (5 bases). Germline CDR1 SGHAT, CDR2 FQNNGV. This CDR3 has 13 residues. Trimming left V 4 bases short and J 3 bases short, with 10 bases between. CDR3 nucleotides: TGTGCCAGCAGCTGTATCGGGGTCTACGAGCAGTACTTC. Protein product: CASSCIGVYEQYF.

This clonotype was seen at least ten times. V usage is TRBV11-2 and J usage is TRBJ2-2; D not resolved. The CDR3 length is 15 residues. V lost 5 bases and J lost 5, with 15 bases in between. CDR1 is SGHAT, CDR2 FQNNGV, per germline. The CDR3 coding sequence is TGTGCCAGCAGCGCTTTGTCGGGCCAGACCGGGGAGCTGTTTTTT. It specifies CASSALSGQTGELFF.

This clonotype has a count of ten or more. The CDR3 reads CSAWTGGEGETQYF. CDR3 coding DNA: TGCAGTGCCTGGACAGGGGGGGAGGGAGAGACCCAGTACTTC. The chain joins TRBV20-1 to TRBJ2-5; TRBD1 aligns across 10 bases. V lost 6 bases, J lost 4 bases, and 8 bases stayed unmatched. Looked up from germline, CDR1 is DFQATT and CDR2 is SNEGSKA (reference sequence). The CDR3 spans 14 residues.

This clonotype showed up just once. The CDR3, as DNA: TGTGCCAGCAGCGCCACCGGGACTAACTCCTACGAGCAGTACTTC. Protein sequence: CASSATGTNSYEQYF. The chain couples TRBV2 to TRBJ2-7, with 7 bases matching TRBD2. After removal of 6 bases from V and 0 bases from J, the junction contained 8 bases not matched to a gene. Germline CDR1 SNHLY, CDR2 FYNNEI. CDR3 length equals 15 residues.

This clonotype was counted at least ten times. CDR3 in amino acids: CASTKLDRGNYGYTF. The CDR3 region has the DNA TGTGCCAGCACCAAATTAGACAGGGGGAACTATGGCTACACCTTC. This sequence joins TRBV27 and TRBJ1-2, with TRBD1 matching over 9 bases. V was clipped by 7 bases and J by 2 bases; unmatched bases: 8. The CDR3 extends over 15 amino acids. Germline V gives CDR1 MNHEY, CDR2 SMNVEV (reference sequence).